Below, 14 T cell receptor beta chains from the same sample are listed, as sequenced in a study of T cell repertoires in cytomegalovirus infection. TCRdb reprocessed the reads via MiXCR and lists one record per CDR3 protein. This sample has 450,000 to 600,000 distinct CDR3 sequences; about 42% occur once, and the top ten carry about 41%. These receptors' targets are unknown. Sequenced here: cultured PBMCs, sampled from culture after CMV antigen stimulation. All receptors derive from a human donor in good health (CMV status not recorded). Some clones in this sample may be carry-over from other donors' samples.

The chain has TRBV20-1 and TRBJ2-7; the D is unclear. The CDR3 extends over 11 amino acids. Trimming pared 6 bases from V and 4 bases from J, leaving 10 bases between. Germline CDR1 reads DFQATT; CDR2 reads SNEGSKA (reference sequence). CDR3 in amino acids: CSAATQYEQYF. Here the CDR3 DNA reads TGCAGTGCCGCGACACAATACGAGCAGTACTTC.

The V and J genes are TRBV20-1 and TRBJ2-1; 12 bases agree with TRBD2. The CDR3 contains 15 residues. Unmatched junction bases numbered 7, after V lost 2 bases and J lost 8 bases. The germline gives CDR1 DFQATT, CDR2 SNEGSKA (reference sequence). DNA for the CDR3: TGCAGTGCTAGAACCCCGGGACTAGCGGGTCATGAGCAGTTCTTC. Residues: CSARTPGLAGHEQFF.

A word on this clonotype: Relative to the germline gene, one junction end is altered; a read error may explain this. This chain uses TRBV5-3 with TRBJ1-1, with D unclear. TRBV5-3 is an open reading frame whose function is uncertain. The CDR3 runs 13 residues. This CDR3 is CASSSVDNTEAFF. The CDR3 DNA reads TGTGCCAGCAGCTCTGTCGATAACACTGAAGCTTTCTTT.

The J gene is TRBJ2-7, the V gene TRBV28, with 14 positions matching TRBD2. The CDR3 runs 17 residues. Germline CDR1 reads MDHEN; CDR2 reads SYDVKM. Trimming took 4 bases from V and 5 from J; bases not matched to a gene: 10. CDR3 coding DNA: TGTGCCAGCAGTTGGGCAGGACTAGCGGGAGGAGTCGACGAGCAGTACTTC. Residues: CASSWAGLAGGVDEQYF.

This clonotype has just a few counts. The rearrangement uses TRBV10-3 and TRBJ2-5, with D maybe TRBD1 (6 bases). CDR1 and CDR2 from the germline V gene are ENHRY and SYGVKD. CDR3 length equals 13 residues. Trimming removed 10 bases at V and 4 bases at J, with 16 bases between. The CDR3, as DNA: TGTGCCACCGTTAGGGGGAAGGGAGAGACCCAGTACTTC. It codes for CATVRGKGETQYF.

J is TRBJ2-2 and V is TRBV7-4, with D hard to call. Germline CDR1 reads SGHVT; CDR2 reads SQSDAQ. Trimming took 5 bases from V and 3 from J, leaving 4 bases between them. The CDR3 has 12 residues. The DNA of the CDR3 is TGTGCCAGCAGCCCCCACACCGGGGAGCTGTTTTTT. This codes for CASSPHTGELFF.

This clonotype was seen a handful of times. V gene TRBV7-9 combines with J gene TRBJ2-3; D is ambiguous. Trimming took off 5 bases at V and 0 bases at J, with 6 bases between the two ends. CDR1 is SEHNR and CDR2 is FQNEAQ in the germline V gene (reference sequence). CDR3 size: 13 residues. The CDR3 nucleotides are TGTGCCAGCAGCAGGGCTAGCACAGATACGCAGTATTTT. Translation gives CASSRASTDTQYF. Together with reference TRBV7-9 and TRBJ2-3, the CDR3 gives the full variable domain: DTGVSQNPRHKITKRGQNVTFRCDPISEHNRLYWYRQTLGQGPEFLTYFQNEAQLEKSRLLSDRFSAERPKGSFSTLEIQRTEQGDSAMYLCASSRASTDTQYFGPGTRLTVL.

This sequence joins TRBV6-5 and TRBJ2-1; perhaps TRBD2 as D (5 bases). This CDR3 has 15 amino acids. Germline V CDR1 and CDR2: MNHEY, SVGAGI. Trimming cost V 4 bases and J 5 bases, with 15 bases left between them. The CDR3 sequence: CASSLGQERNNEQFF. The CDR3 bases are TGTGCCAGCAGTTTGGGCCAGGAGCGGAACAATGAGCAGTTCTTC.

This clonotype was counted only a few times. J is TRBJ2-1 and V is TRBV24-1; TRBD2 might be the D (6 bases). From germline, CDR1 is KGHDR and CDR2 SFDVKD. V lost 5 bases and J lost 8, with 21 bases in between. This CDR3 is built from 16 residues. This CDR3 is CATSANFPGLSHEQFF. The CDR3 DNA sequence: TGTGCCACCAGTGCTAATTTCCCGGGACTTTCCCATGAGCAGTTCTTC.

The chain carries TRBV19 and TRBJ1-1; the match to TRBD1 covers 7 bases. The trim removed 5 bases at V and 4 bases at J, leaving 7 bases unmatched. The germline V gene has CDR1 LNHDA and CDR2 SQIVND (reference sequence). The length of the CDR3 is 14 residues. This CDR3 reads CASSAGQVVTEAFF. The CDR3 coding sequence is TGTGCCAGTAGTGCAGGACAGGTAGTCACTGAAGCTTTCTTT.

The chain carries TRBV11-2 and TRBJ2-3; D is unresolved. Germline V gene lookup returns CDR1 SGHAT and CDR2 FQNNGV. V lost 3 bases and J 2 bases, leaving 15 bases between the germline ends. This CDR3 is built from 16 residues. CDR3 loop: CASSFRGRVYTDTQYF. CDR3 in DNA: TGTGCCAGCAGCTTCCGCGGAAGAGTTTACACAGATACGCAGTATTTT. Full variable domain (missing parts from reference TRBV11-2 and TRBJ2-3): EAGVAQSPRYKIIEKRQSVAFWCNPISGHATLYWYQQILGQGPKLLIQFQNNGVVDDSQLPKDRFSAERLKGVDSTLKIQPAKLEDSAVYLCASSFRGRVYTDTQYFGPGTRLTVL.

The rearrangement links TRBV7-2 to TRBJ2-6; tentative D call: TRBD1 (6 bases). V was clipped by 5 bases and J by 0 bases, with 11 bases between them. CDR1 and CDR2 from the germline V gene are SGHTA and FQGNSA. There are 16 residues in the CDR3. Written as DNA, the CDR3 is TGTGCCAGCAGCCTTGACAGGCACTCTGGGGCCAACGTCCTGACTTTC. Residues: CASSLDRHSGANVLTF.

This clonotype has more than one count but fewer than ten. The chain links TRBV4-1 to TRBJ2-3; D unresolved. Trimming removed 0 bases from V and 4 bases from J, with 14 bases in between. The V gene's germline CDR1 is MGHRA and CDR2 YSYEKL. The CDR3 length is 16 residues. The CDR3 reads CASSQDFEGHSDTQYF. CDR3 nucleotides: TGCGCCAGCAGCCAAGATTTCGAAGGCCACTCAGATACGCAGTATTTT.

V gene TRBV10-3 combines with J gene TRBJ1-1; 8 nucleotides line up with TRBD1. CDR1 ENHRY and CDR2 SYGVKD come from the germline V gene. V gave up 0 bases and J gave up 5 bases; unmatched junction bases: 8. CDR3 size: 16 residues. The CDR3 spells CAISESTGGIGTEAFF. The DNA for the CDR3 is TGTGCCATCAGTGAGTCTACAGGGGGGATCGGGACTGAAGCTTTCTTT.